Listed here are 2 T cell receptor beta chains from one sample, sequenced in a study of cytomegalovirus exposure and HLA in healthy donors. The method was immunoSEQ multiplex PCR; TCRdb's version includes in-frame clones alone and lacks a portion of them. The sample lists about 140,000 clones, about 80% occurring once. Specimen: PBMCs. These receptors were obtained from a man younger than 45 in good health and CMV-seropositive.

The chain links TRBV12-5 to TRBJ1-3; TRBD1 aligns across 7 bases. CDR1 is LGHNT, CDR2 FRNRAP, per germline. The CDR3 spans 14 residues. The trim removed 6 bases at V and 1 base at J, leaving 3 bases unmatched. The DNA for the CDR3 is TGTGCTAGTGGCGGACAGGCTTCTGGAAACACCATATATTTT. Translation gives CASGGQASGNTIYF. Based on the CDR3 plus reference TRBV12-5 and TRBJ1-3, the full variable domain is DARVTQTPRHKVTEMGQEVTMRCQPILGHNTVFWYRQTMMQGLELLAYFRNRAPLDDSGMPKDRFSAEMPDATLATLKIQPSEPRDSAVYFCASGGQASGNTIYFGEGSWLTVV.

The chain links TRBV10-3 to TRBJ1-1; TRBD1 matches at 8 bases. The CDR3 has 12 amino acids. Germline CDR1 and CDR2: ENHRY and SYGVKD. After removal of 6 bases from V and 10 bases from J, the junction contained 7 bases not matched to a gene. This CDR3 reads CAISTTGDRAFF. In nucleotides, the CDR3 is TGTGCCATCAGCACGACAGGGGACCGAGCTTTCTTT.